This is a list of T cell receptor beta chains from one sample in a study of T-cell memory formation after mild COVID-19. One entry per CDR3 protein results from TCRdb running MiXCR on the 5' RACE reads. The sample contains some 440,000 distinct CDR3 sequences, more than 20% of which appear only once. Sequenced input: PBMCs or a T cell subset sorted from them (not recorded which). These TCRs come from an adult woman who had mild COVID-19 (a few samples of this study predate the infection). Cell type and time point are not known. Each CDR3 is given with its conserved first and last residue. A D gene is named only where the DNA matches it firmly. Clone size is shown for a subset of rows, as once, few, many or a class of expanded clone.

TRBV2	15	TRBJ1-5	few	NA	CASSAMGASNQPQHF	TGTGCCAGCAGTGCGATGGGGGCTAGCAATCAGCCCCAGCATTTT
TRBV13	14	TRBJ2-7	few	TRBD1	CASSLGDREYEQYF	TGTGCCAGCAGCTTAGGAGACAGGGAGTACGAGCAGTACTTC
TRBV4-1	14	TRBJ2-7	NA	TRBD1	CASSLNRGQGEQYF	TGCGCCAGCAGCCTCAACAGGGGGCAGGGCGAGCAGTACTTC
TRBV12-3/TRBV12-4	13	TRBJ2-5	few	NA	CASSFQGPETQYF	TGTGCCAGCAGTTTTCAGGGGCCGGAGACCCAGTACTTC
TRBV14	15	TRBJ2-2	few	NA	CASSQESWTPGELFF	TGTGCCAGCAGCCAAGAAAGTTGGACCCCCGGGGAGCTGTTTTTT
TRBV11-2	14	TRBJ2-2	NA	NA	CASSLSRGAGELFF	TGTGCCAGCAGCCTCTCTAGAGGCGCCGGGGAGCTGTTTTTT
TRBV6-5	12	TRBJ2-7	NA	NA	CASSTPSGEQYF	TGTGCCAGCAGTACACCTTCGGGCGAGCAGTACTTC
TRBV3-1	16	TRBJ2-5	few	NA	CASSQDGLGSQETQYF	TGTGCCAGCAGCCAAGATGGGCTGGGGAGCCAAGAGACCCAGTACTTC
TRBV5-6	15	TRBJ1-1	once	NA	CASSPIGGRNTEAFF	TGTGCCAGCAGCCCAATTGGCGGGCGGAACACTGAAGCTTTCTTT
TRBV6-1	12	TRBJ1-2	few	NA	CASKEQGGGYTF	TGTGCCAGCAAAGAACAGGGCGGAGGCTACACCTTC
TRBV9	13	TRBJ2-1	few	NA	CASSAGEGPAQFF	TGTGCCAGCAGCGCAGGGGAGGGTCCGGCGCAGTTCTTC
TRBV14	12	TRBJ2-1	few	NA	CASSQSGLLRFF	TGTGCCAGCAGCCAATCTGGGCTATTACGGTTCTTC
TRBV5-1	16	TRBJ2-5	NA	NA	CASRSGDNIVTETQYF	TGCGCCAGCAGATCAGGGGACAACATCGTCACGGAGACCCAGTACTTC
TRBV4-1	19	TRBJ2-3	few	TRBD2	CASSHRVFLSSGGTDTQYF	TGCGCCAGCAGCCATCGAGTTTTCTTGTCTAGCGGGGGCACAGATACGCAGTATTTT
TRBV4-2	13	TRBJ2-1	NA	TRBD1	CASNLGQYNEQFF	TGTGCCAGCAACCTGGGACAGTACAATGAGCAGTTCTTC
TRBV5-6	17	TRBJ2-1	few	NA	CASRPVSGRGTYNEQFF	TGTGCCAGCAGACCCGTATCCGGCAGGGGTACCTACAATGAGCAGTTCTTC
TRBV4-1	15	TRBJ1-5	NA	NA	CASSQVPGTNQPQHF	TGCGCCAGCAGCCAAGTCCCAGGGACCAATCAGCCCCAGCATTTT
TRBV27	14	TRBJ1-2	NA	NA	CASSLRGGTGGYTF	TGTGCCAGCAGTTTACGTGGCGGGACGGGTGGCTACACCTTC
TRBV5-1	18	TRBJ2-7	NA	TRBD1	CASSLRGTVGTLNYEQYF	TGCGCCAGCAGCCTCCGAGGGACAGTGGGAACGTTAAACTACGAGCAGTACTTC
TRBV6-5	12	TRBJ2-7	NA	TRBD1	CASGQGVYEQYF	TGTGCCTCTGGACAGGGCGTGTACGAGCAGTACTTC
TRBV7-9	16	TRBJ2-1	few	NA	CASSQGVGVKANEQFF	TGTGCCAGCAGCCAAGGAGTGGGGGTGAAAGCCAATGAGCAGTTCTTC
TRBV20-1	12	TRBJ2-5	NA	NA	CSALDTQETQYF	TGCAGTGCTTTGGACACACAAGAGACCCAGTACTTC
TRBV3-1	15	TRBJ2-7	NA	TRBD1	CASSSTGTGVIEQYF	TGTGCCAGCAGCTCGACCGGGACAGGGGTGATCGAGCAGTACTTC
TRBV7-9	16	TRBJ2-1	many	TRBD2	CASSLGGGTNSNEQFF	TGTGCCAGCAGCTTAGGGGGCGGGACTAACTCCAATGAGCAGTTCTTC
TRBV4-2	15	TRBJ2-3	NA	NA	CASSQEGTVTDTQYF	TGTGCCAGCAGCCAAGAAGGGACCGTCACAGATACGCAGTATTTT
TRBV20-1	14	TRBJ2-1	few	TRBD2	CSAIAGGPYNEQFF	TGCAGTGCTATAGCGGGAGGGCCTTACAATGAGCAGTTCTTC
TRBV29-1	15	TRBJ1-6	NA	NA	CSVSDGGIPGSPLHF	TGCAGCGTTTCAGACGGGGGAATTCCGGGGTCACCCCTCCACTTT
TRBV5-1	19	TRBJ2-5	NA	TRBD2	CASSRKGVLTSGFQETQYF	TGCGCCAGCAGCAGGAAGGGGGTGTTGACTAGCGGATTTCAAGAGACCCAGTACTTC
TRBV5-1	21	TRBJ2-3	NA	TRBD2	CASCKGSPGTSDRVSTDTQYF	TGCGCCAGCTGCAAGGGTAGTCCCGGGACTAGCGACCGAGTTAGCACAGATACGCAGTATTTT
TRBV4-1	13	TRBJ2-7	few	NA	CASSQERGYEQYF	TGCGCCAGCAGCCAAGAACGGGGGTACGAGCAGTACTTC
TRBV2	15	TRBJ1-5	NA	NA	CASTPGGYGNQPQHF	TGTGCCAGCACCCCTGGGGGGTATGGCAATCAGCCCCAGCATTTT
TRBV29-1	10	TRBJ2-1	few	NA	CSGGANEQFF	TGCAGCGGGGGGGCAAATGAGCAGTTCTTC
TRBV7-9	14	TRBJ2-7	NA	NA	CASSLSGNSYEQYF	TGTGCCAGCAGCTTATCCGGGAACTCCTACGAGCAGTACTTC
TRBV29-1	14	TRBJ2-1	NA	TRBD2	CSAVLAGVYNEQFF	TGCAGCGCCGTCTTAGCGGGAGTATACAATGAGCAGTTCTTC
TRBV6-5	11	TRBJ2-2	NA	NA	CASEGDSELFF	TGTGCCAGCGAGGGGGATTCTGAGCTGTTTTTT
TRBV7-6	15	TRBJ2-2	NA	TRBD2	CAPLGGGAMDGELFF	TGTGCCCCTCTAGGCGGGGGGGCGATGGACGGGGAGCTGTTTTTT
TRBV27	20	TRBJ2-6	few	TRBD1	CASSGVKDREAPSGANVLTF	TGTGCCAGTTCAGGGGTCAAAGACAGGGAAGCCCCCTCTGGGGCCAACGTCCTGACTTTC
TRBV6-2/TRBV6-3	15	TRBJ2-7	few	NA	CASSYPSSRGFEQYF	TGTGCCAGCAGTTACCCCTCGTCCCGAGGGTTCGAGCAGTACTTC
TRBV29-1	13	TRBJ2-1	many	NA	CSVEDLRGGEQFF	TGCAGCGTTGAAGATCTAAGGGGTGGTGAGCAGTTCTTC
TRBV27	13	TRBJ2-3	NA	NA	CASSSSRISSQYF	TGTGCCAGCAGTTCGTCTAGAATTAGTTCACAGTATTTT
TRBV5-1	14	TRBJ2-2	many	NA	CASSFELPTGELFF	TGCGCCAGCAGCTTTGAACTCCCCACCGGGGAGCTGTTTTTT
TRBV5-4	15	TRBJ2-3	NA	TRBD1	CASSNWDSSTDTQYF	TGTGCCAGCAGCAATTGGGACAGTAGCACAGATACGCAGTATTTT
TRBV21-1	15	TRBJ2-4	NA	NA	CASSKGGLAKNIQYF	TGTGCCAGCAGCAAAGGGGGGTTAGCCAAAAACATTCAGTACTTC
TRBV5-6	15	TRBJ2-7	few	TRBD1	CASSRSGQGLYEQYF	TGTGCCAGCAGCAGGTCAGGACAGGGCCTCTACGAGCAGTACTTC
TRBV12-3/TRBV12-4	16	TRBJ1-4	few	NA	CASSPQRRWTNEKLFF	TGTGCCAGCAGTCCCCAAAGGCGGTGGACTAATGAAAAACTGTTTTTT
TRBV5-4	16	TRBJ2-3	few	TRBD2	CASSGTSGGRTDTQYF	TGTGCCAGCAGCGGTACTAGCGGGGGTCGCACAGATACGCAGTATTTT